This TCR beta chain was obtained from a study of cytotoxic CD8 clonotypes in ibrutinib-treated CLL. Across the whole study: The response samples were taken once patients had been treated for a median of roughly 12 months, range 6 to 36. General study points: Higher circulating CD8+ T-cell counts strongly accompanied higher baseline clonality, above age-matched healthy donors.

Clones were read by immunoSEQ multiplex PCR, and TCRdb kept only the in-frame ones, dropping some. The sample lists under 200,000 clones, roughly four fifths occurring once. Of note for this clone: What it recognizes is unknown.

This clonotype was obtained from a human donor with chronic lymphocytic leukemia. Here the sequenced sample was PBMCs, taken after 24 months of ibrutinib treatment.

The CDR3 region is CASSPPKDSQSQETQYF. In DNA, the CDR3 is TGTGCCAGCAGTCCCCCTAAGGACAGCCAGAGCCAAGAGACCCAGTACTTC. The genes are TRBV27 and TRBJ2-5; weak D call: TRBD1 (6 bases). Between the trimmed V and J ends, which lost 5 bases and 1 base, there was a span of 20 bases. This CDR3 has 17 residues. Germline-derived CDR1 and CDR2 are MNHEY and SMNVEV (reference sequence).